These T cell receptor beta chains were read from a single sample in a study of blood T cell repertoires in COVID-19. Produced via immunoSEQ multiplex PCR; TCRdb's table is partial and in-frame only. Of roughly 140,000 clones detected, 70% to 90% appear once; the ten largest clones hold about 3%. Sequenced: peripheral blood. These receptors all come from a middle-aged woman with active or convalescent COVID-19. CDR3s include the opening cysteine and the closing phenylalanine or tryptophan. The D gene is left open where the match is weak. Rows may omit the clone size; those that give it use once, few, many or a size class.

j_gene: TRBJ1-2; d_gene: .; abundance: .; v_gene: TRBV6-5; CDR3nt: TGTGCCAGCATGGGGCGGGGGGCCTCTAACTATGGCTACACCTTC; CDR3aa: CASMGRGASNYGYTF
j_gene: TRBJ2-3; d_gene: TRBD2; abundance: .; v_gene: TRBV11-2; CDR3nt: TGTGCCAGCAGCTTTCGGACTAGCGACACAGATACGCAGTATTTT; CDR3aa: CASSFRTSDTDTQYF
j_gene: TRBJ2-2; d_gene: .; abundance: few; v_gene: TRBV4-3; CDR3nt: TGCGCCAGCAGCCAAGCACACGAAACCGGGGAGCTGTTTTTT; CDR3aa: CASSQAHETGELFF
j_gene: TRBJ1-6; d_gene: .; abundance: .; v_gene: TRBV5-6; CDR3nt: TGTGCCAGCAGCTTAGCGGGGCAGGGATTTTCACCCCTCCACTTT; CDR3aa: CASSLAGQGFSPLHF
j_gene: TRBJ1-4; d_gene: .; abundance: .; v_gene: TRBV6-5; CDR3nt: TGTGCCAGCAATCGGGGACTCGATAATGAAAAACTGTTTTTT; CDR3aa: CASNRGLDNEKLFF
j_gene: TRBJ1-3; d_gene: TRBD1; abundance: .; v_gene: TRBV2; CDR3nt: TGTGCCAGAAACGACAGGGTAGGAAACACCATATATTTT; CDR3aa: CARNDRVGNTIYF
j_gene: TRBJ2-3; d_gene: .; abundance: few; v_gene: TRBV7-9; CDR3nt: TGTGCCAGCAGCTTAGCATCAGTCGGGACAGATACGCAGTATTTT; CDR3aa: CASSLASVGTDTQYF
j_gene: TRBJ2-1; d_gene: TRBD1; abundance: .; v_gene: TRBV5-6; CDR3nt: TGTGCCAGCAGCTTGGGACAGGGAGTGTACAATGAGCAGTTCTTC; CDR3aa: CASSLGQGVYNEQFF
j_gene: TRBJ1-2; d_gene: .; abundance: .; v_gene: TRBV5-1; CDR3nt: TGCGCCAGCAGCTTGGTCACAGGGTCTAGGGGCTACACCTTC; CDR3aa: CASSLVTGSRGYTF
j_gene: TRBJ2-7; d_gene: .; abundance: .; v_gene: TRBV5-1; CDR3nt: TGCGCCAGCAGAGTGGCAGAAACCTACGAGCAGTACTTC; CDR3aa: CASRVAETYEQYF
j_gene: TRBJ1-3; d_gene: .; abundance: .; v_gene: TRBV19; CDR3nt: TGTGCCAGTAGTGATCACAGGAACCCTGGAAACACCATATATTTT; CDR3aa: CASSDHRNPGNTIYF
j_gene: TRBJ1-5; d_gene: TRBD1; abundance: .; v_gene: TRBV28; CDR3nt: TGTGCCAGCAGAGCCAGGACAGGTGTCAGCAATCAGCCCCAGCATTTT; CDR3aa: CASRARTGVSNQPQHF
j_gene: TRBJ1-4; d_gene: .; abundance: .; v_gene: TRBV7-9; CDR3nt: TGTGCCAGCAGCTCCGCACCGGCAACTAATGAAAAACTGTTTTTT; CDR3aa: CASSSAPATNEKLFF
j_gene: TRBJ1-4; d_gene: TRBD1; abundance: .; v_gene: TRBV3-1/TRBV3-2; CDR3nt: TGTGCCAGCAGCGCCGGACAGGGGAATGAAAAACTGTTTTTT; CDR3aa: CASSAGQGNEKLFF
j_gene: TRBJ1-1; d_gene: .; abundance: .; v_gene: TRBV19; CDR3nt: TGTGCCAGTAGTAAGGACACGTTCACTGAAGCTTTCTTT; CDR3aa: CASSKDTFTEAFF
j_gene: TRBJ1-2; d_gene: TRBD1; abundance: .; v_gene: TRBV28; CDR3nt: TGTGCCAGCAGTGCCGGGACAGGGAGCGGCTACACCTTC; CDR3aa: CASSAGTGSGYTF
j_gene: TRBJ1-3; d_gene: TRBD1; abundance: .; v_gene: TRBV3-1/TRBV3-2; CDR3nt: TGTGCCAGCAGCCAAGGGGACAGGGCTGGAAACACCATATATTTT; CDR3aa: CASSQGDRAGNTIYF
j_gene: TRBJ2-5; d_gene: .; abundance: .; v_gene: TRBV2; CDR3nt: TGTGCCAGCAGTGGGTTAGCAGAGACCCAGTACTTC; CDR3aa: CASSGLAETQYF
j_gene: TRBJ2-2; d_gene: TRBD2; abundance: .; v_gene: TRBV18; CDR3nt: TGTGCCAGCTCACCTAGACTAGCGGGGAGGAACACCGGGGAGCTGTTTTTT; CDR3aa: CASSPRLAGRNTGELFF
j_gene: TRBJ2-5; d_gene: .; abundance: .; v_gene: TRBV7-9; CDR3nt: TGTGCCAGCAGCACAACGAAACAGGGTTGGCAAGAGACCCAGTACTTC; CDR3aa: CASSTTKQGWQETQYF
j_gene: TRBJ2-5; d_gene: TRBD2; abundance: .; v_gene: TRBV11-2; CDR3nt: TGTGCCAGCAGCCCCGGACCCAGGACTAGCGGGGGACGGGAGACCCAGTACTTC; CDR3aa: CASSPGPRTSGGRETQYF
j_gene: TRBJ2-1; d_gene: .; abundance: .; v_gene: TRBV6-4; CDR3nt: TGTGCCAGCAGTGAAGACAGGTACAATGAGCAGTTCTTC; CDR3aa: CASSEDRYNEQFF
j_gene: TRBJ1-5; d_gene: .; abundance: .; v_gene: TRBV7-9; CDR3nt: TGTGCCAGCAGCTTCTCTCTGAATCAGCCCCAGCATTTT; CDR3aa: CASSFSLNQPQHF
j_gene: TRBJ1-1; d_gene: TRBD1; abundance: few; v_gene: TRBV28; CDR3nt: TGTGCCAGCAGTTTCCCACGACAGGGTACGAACACTGAAGCTTTCTTT; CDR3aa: CASSFPRQGTNTEAFF
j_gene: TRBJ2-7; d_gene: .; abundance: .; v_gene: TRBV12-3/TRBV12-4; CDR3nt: TGTGCCAGCCTAACTGACCAGGGCGGCGAGCAGTACTTC; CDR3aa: CASLTDQGGEQYF
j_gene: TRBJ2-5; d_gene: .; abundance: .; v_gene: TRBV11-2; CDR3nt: TGTGCCAGCAGCTTAGTGCCAGCGGGCTCCACCGGGGAGACCCAGTACTTC; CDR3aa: CASSLVPAGSTGETQYF
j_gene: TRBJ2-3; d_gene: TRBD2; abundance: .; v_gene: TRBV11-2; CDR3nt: TGTGCCAGCAGCCTGTCGGGACTAGCGGGGAATACGCAGTATTTT; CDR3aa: CASSLSGLAGNTQYF
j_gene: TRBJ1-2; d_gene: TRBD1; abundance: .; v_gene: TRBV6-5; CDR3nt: TGTGCCAGCAGTTACCTCACGACAGGGCGATATGGCTACACCTTC; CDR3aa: CASSYLTTGRYGYTF
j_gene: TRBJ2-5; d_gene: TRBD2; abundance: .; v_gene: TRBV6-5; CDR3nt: TGTGCCAGCAGGAGACTAGCGGGGGGGCAAGAGACCCAGTACTTC; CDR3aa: CASRRLAGGQETQYF
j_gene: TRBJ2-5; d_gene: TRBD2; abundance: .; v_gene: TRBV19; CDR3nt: TGTGCCAGTAGTCAGCGGGGGGGCCCAGAGACCCAGTACTTC; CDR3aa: CASSQRGGPETQYF
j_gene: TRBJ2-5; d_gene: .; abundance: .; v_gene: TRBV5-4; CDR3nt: TGTGCCAGCACCTCGGGGGGCAAGGGGGAAGAGACCCAGTACTTC; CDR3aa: CASTSGGKGEETQYF
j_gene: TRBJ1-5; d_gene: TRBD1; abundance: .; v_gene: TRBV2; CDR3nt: TGTGCCAGCTTTGGACAGGGACATCAGCCCCAGCATTTT; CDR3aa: CASFGQGHQPQHF
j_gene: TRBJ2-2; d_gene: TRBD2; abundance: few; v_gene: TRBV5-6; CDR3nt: TGTGCCAGCAGCCCCAATAGCGGGGGGGCCTATCCGAACACCGGGGAGCTGTTTTTT; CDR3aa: CASSPNSGGAYPNTGELFF
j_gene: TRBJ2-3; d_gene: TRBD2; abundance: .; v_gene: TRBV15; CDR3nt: TGTGCCACCAGCAGAGACCCCCCCAGGGCGGGGGGGCGCGGCACAGATACGCAGTATTTT; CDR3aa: CATSRDPPRAGGRGTDTQYF
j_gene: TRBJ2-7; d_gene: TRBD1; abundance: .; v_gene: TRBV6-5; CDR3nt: TGTGCCAGCATCCGGACAGGGGGCTCCTCCTACGAGCAGTACTTC; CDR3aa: CASIRTGGSSYEQYF
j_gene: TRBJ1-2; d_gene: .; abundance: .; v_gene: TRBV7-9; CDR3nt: TGTGCCAGCAGCCGAGACGACAGGTTATATGGCTACACCTTC; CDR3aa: CASSRDDRLYGYTF
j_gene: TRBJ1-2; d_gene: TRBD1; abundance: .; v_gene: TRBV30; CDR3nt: TGTGCCTGGAGCGTCGGGACAGGGATTGGCTACACCTTC; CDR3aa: CAWSVGTGIGYTF
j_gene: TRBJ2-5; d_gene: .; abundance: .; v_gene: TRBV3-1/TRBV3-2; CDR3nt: TGTGCCAGCAGCCAACTGGCTGGTGAGACCCAGTACTTC; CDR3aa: CASSQLAGETQYF
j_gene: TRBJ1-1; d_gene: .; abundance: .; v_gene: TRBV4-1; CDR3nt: TGCGCCAGCAGCCAAGAGTCCGGAGTTTATGAAGCTTTCTTT; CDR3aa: CASSQESGVYEAFF
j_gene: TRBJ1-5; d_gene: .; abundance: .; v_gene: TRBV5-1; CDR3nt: TGCGCCAGCAGCTTAGGGGGAATCGGCAATCAGCCCCAGCATTTT; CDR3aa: CASSLGGIGNQPQHF
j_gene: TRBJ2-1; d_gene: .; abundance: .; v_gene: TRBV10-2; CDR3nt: TGCGCCAGCAAGGGGGGGACCTACAATGAGCAGTTCTTC; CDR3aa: CASKGGTYNEQFF
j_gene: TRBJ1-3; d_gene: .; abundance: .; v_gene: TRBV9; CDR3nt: TGTGCCAGCAGCGCCCGGGGCACCATATATTTT; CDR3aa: CASSARGTIYF
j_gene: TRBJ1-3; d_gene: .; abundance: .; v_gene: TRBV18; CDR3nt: TGTGCCAGCTCACGACAGAACTCTGGAAACACCATATATTTT; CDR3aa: CASSRQNSGNTIYF